This entry describes one T cell receptor (beta chain). Researchers isolated at least 6.5 million PBMCs per sample. V was cut by 2 bases and J by 7 bases, with 17 bases left in between. The CDR3 length is 16 residues. Looked up from germline, CDR1 is LGHNA and CDR2 is YSLEER. The data were obtained in a study of blood T cells in healthy people across ages. Primed by a sample-barcoded 5' primer and a J-beta primer mix, a second PCR proceeded for about 6 to 12 cycles. TCRdb itself ran the 5' RACE reads through MiXCR, one entry per CDR3 protein. The sample has 1.5 million to 2 million distinct CDR3 sequences, roughly 52% seen once.

V and J are TRBV4-3 and TRBJ1-4, with unresolved D. The sequenced sample consisted of blood. This sequence was found in a woman between 40 and 50 years old in good health. This CDR3 is CASSQLTPGAGEKLFF. DNA of the CDR3: TGCGCCAGCAGCCAACTAACCCCGGGAGCGGGTGAAAAACTGTTTTTT.